Following are 21 T cell receptor beta chains from one sample sequenced in a study of T cell repertoires in ileal Crohn's disease. Measured with immunoSEQ multiplex PCR; TCRdb has only the in-frame clones, and not every one. The sample shows some 10,000 clones, around 73% of them seen only once. Sample time point: neoterminal ileum biopsy at postoperative endoscopy, about 6 months after surgery. The sample consisted of ileal tissue. The origin of the receptors is an adult with Crohn's disease.

The chain couples TRBV18 to TRBJ1-2; 8 bases match TRBD1. The CDR3 length is 14 residues. Germline CDR1 reads KGHSH; CDR2 reads LQKENI. Trimming at V came to 6 bases and at J to 6 bases, leaving 9 bases not matched to a gene. Here the CDR3 reads CASSLGQGRDGYTF. CDR3 DNA: TGTGCCAGCTCCCTCGGACAGGGTAGGGATGGCTACACCTTC.

The gene calls are TRBV27 and TRBJ1-1; TRBD1 might be the D (5 bases). CDR1 and CDR2 (germline): MNHEY, SMNVEV (reference sequence). The CDR3 consists of 14 residues. V shed 6 bases and J shed 1 base, with 12 bases lying between them. CDR3 sequence reads: CASSSDRPNTEAFF. CDR3 DNA sequence: TGTGCCAGCAGCTCCGACAGACCGAACACTGAAGCTTTCTTT.

J is TRBJ1-5 and V is TRBV27; D is perhaps TRBD1 (6 bases). V was trimmed by 5 bases and J by 4 bases, leaving 15 bases between them. CDR3 length: 15 amino acids. CDR1 and CDR2 (germline): MNHEY, SMNVEV (reference sequence). The CDR3: CASSPNGQSNQPQHF. CDR3 bases: TGTGCCAGCAGTCCAAACGGACAGTCAAATCAGCCCCAGCATTTT.

The rearrangement joins TRBV6-5 to TRBJ2-2; 9 bases are shared with TRBD2. The CDR3 runs to 15 residues. From germline, CDR1 is MNHEY and CDR2 SVGAGI. With V trimmed by 6 bases and J by 2 bases, 4 bases remained unmatched. The CDR3 here is CASRSSGVNTGELFF. CDR3 DNA sequence: TGTGCCAGCAGATCTAGCGGGGTTAACACCGGGGAGCTGTTTTTT.

This clone was seen a single time. The J gene is TRBJ2-5, the V gene TRBV27, with 8 bases identical to TRBD1. The V and J ends lost 5 bases and 4 bases, in that order; junction bases with no gene match: 3. This CDR3 comprises 13 residues. Per the germline V gene, CDR1 is MNHEY and CDR2 is SMNVEV (reference sequence). Here the CDR3 reads CASSIRGPETQYF. The CDR3 region has the DNA TGTGCCAGCAGTATCAGGGGGCCAGAGACCCAGTACTTC.

The chain couples TRBV6-5 to TRBJ1-2; no definite D call. Trimming took off 0 bases at V and 5 bases at J, with 7 bases between the two ends. From germline, CDR1 is MNHEY and CDR2 SVGAGI. This CDR3 spans 13 amino acids. CDR3 nucleotides: TGTGCCAGCAGTTACTCGGGAGGATATGGCTACACCTTC. This encodes CASSYSGGYGYTF.

This clone was seen a single time. This chain uses TRBV18 with TRBJ1-1, with D maybe TRBD1 (5 bases). CDR3 length equals 16 residues. The germline CDR1 and CDR2 sequences are KGHSH and LQKENI. Trimming stripped 3 bases from V and 2 bases from J, with 16 bases between. This chain's CDR3 is CASSPPDGHINTEAFF. In DNA form, the CDR3 reads TGTGCCAGCTCACCTCCTGATGGACACATCAACACTGAAGCTTTCTTT.

V is TRBV7-9 and J is TRBJ1-3; no reliable D call. This CDR3 comprises 15 residues. CDR1 is SEHNR and CDR2 is FQNEAQ in the germline V gene (reference sequence). V shed 1 base and J shed 1 base, with 8 bases lying between them. CDR3 residues: CASSLGALSGNTIYF. The CDR3 DNA reads TGTGCCAGCAGCTTAGGGGCTCTGTCTGGAAACACCATATATTTT.

The J gene is TRBJ1-5, the V gene TRBV2; D not resolved. V lost 3 bases to trimming and J lost 4 bases, with 7 bases between them. The germline V gene encodes CDR1 SNHLY and CDR2 FYNNEI. The CDR3 is 13 residues long. In DNA form, the CDR3 reads TGTGCCAGCAGTGATGGGCGAAATCAGCCCCAGCATTTT. This encodes CASSDGRNQPQHF.

This sequence joins TRBV11-2 and TRBJ2-5, with 11 bases lining up with TRBD1. The CDR3 consists of 14 residues. The J segment lost 5 bases and the V segment lost 4 bases, leaving 3 bases of the junction unmatched. Germline assignment: CDR1 SGHAT and CDR2 FQNNGV. CDR3 bases: TGTGCCAGCAGCTCGGACAGGGGGCGGGAGACCCAGTACTTC. Encoded protein: CASSSDRGRETQYF.

V and J are TRBV28 and TRBJ1-2; D might be TRBD1 (6 bases). Trimming took 5 bases from V and 6 from J, leaving 16 bases between them. CDR3 length equals 14 residues. CDR1 is MDHEN, CDR2 SYDVKM, per germline. Written as DNA, the CDR3 is TGTGCCAGCAGTACGTCCCGGGACATTCATGGCTACACCTTC. Amino acids: CASSTSRDIHGYTF.

This rearrangement joins TRBV6-5 to TRBJ1-1; a weak D match, TRBD1 (6 bases). Germline V gene lookup returns CDR1 MNHEY and CDR2 SVGAGI. V lost 6 bases and J 4 bases, leaving 15 bases between the germline ends. The CDR3 is made up of 14 amino acids. The CDR3, as DNA: TGTGCCAGCAGACGCACAGGGACGGGCACTGAAGCTTTCTTT. It specifies CASRRTGTGTEAFF.

The chain's CDR3 is CATSRDRGLYEQYF. CDR3 nucleotide sequence: TGTGCCACCAGCAGAGACAGGGGGCTATACGAGCAGTACTTC. The V call is TRBV15, the J call TRBJ2-7; 8 bases match TRBD1. The germline V gene has CDR1 LNHNV and CDR2 YYDKDF (reference sequence). This CDR3 comprises 14 residues. Trimming cost V 0 bases and J 4 bases; bases outside gene matches: 2.

The chain employs TRBV9 and TRBJ1-3; D might be TRBD1 (6 bases). CDR3 size: 15 residues. Germline CDR1 and CDR2: SGDLS and YYNGEE. Trimming took 1 base from V and 2 from J, leaving 10 bases between them. The CDR3 here is CASSVQGTAGNTIYF. CDR3 nucleotides: TGTGCCAGCAGCGTACAGGGGACGGCTGGAAACACCATATATTTT.

The chain combines TRBV2 with TRBJ2-7; D is unclear. CDR1 is SNHLY, CDR2 FYNNEI, per germline. Deletions cut 3 bases from V and 6 bases from J, with 6 bases between. The CDR3 length is 11 residues. CDR3 region: CASSDLGEQYF. The CDR3 coding sequence is TGTGCCAGCAGTGATCTCGGCGAGCAGTACTTC.

Sample share makes this clone large. The chain joins TRBV19 to TRBJ2-7, with TRBD1 matching 10 bases. Per the germline V gene, CDR1 is LNHDA and CDR2 is SQIVND (reference sequence). The trim removed 5 bases at V and 3 bases at J, leaving 7 bases unmatched. The CDR3 runs 15 residues. For the CDR3, the DNA is TGTGCCAGTAGTGGACGGACAGGGGGGAACTACGAGCAGTACTTC. Amino acid sequence: CASSGRTGGNYEQYF.

This clone has more than one count but fewer than ten. In DNA form, the CDR3 reads TGCGCCAGCAGACCATTGGACAGGGCGGACGGCTACACCTTC. This encodes CASRPLDRADGYTF. This chain links TRBV10-2 with TRBJ1-2; TRBD1 agrees at 8 bases. Germline assignment: CDR1 WSHSY and CDR2 SAAADI. V lost 6 bases, J lost 8 bases, and 11 bases stayed unmatched. The length of the CDR3 is 14 residues.

The chain links TRBV28 to TRBJ1-2, with 8 positions matching TRBD1. The germline V gene encodes CDR1 MDHEN and CDR2 SYDVKM. The CDR3 has 15 residues. Trimming removed 6 bases from V and 7 bases from J; junction bases left unmatched: 13. The CDR3 sequence is CASSLASGGAFGYTF. The CDR3 coding sequence is TGTGCCAGCAGCTTGGCCTCAGGGGGCGCTTTTGGCTACACCTTC.

V is TRBV2 and J is TRBJ2-7; TRBD1 might be the D (5 bases). V was clipped by 7 bases and J by 0 bases, with 10 bases between them. Germline V gene data show CDR1 as SNHLY and CDR2 as FYNNEI. The CDR3 is 13 amino acids. The CDR3 bases are TGTGCCAGCACAATCAGGGCCTCCTACGAGCAGTACTTC. This codes for CASTIRASYEQYF.

The DNA for the CDR3 is TGTGCCAGCAGCTTCGAGGGACAGGGAAGCGAAAAACTGTTTTTT. Residues: CASSFEGQGSEKLFF. The chain has TRBV5-6 and TRBJ1-4; 9 bases align to TRBD1. The trim removed 2 bases at V and 8 bases at J, leaving 7 bases unmatched. This CDR3 comprises 15 residues. The V gene's germline CDR1 is SGHDT and CDR2 YYEEEE.

This chain connects TRBV6-6 to TRBJ1-4; D remains ambiguous. Per the germline V gene, CDR1 is MNHNY and CDR2 is SVGAGI (reference sequence). The length of the CDR3 is 13 residues. V was pared by 0 bases and J by 5 bases, with 4 bases between. The CDR3 loop is CASSYSGNEKLFF. In DNA, the CDR3 is TGTGCCAGCAGTTACTCCGGGAATGAAAAACTGTTTTTT.